This entry is about one T cell receptor beta chain. The sample originates from a study of cytomegalovirus exposure and HLA in healthy donors. Across the whole study: Genetic ancestry analysis placed around four fifths of the 398 donors that were genotyped in the Caucasian-associated cluster.

Germline lookup yields CDR1 MNHEY and CDR2 SMNVEV (reference sequence). The V gene lost 3 bases and the J gene lost 9 bases, with 3 bases spanning the gap. There are 10 residues in the CDR3. Both 60 Vbeta primers and 13 Jbeta primers went into the PCR. Only in-frame clones appear in the TCRdb table, and some are missing; sequencing was by immunoSEQ multiplex PCR. This sample has 100,000 to 150,000 clones, with around 80% found just once. J is TRBJ2-1 and V is TRBV27; D not resolved. This clonotype was sampled from a man aged 30 to 39 in good health and CMV-seropositive. Sequencing used PBMCs. This CDR3 reads CASSFCEQFF. The CDR3 nucleotides read TGTGCCAGCAGTTTCTGTGAGCAGTTCTTC.